This T cell receptor (beta chain) was profiled in a study of T cells in tumors after PD-1 blockade. Study in general: Excluded were patients with checkpoint blockade, immunosuppressants, or radiotherapy or other anti-cancer therapy within 4 weeks. Blood samples averaged about 120,000 templates (range 24,679-257,772) and 36,536 unique clonotypes.

This CDR3 has 15 amino acids. V was pared by 2 bases and J by 6 bases, with 6 bases of the junction left unmatched. CDR1 is PRHDT and CDR2 is FYEKMQ in the germline V gene (reference sequence). Clones were sequenced by immunoSEQ multiplex PCR, and TCRdb holds only the in-frame ones, with some missing. This table holds 60,000 to 75,000 clones, less than 85% found once. Material: PBMCs, obtained after anti-PD-1 treatment. This sequence was found in a human donor with basal cell carcinoma. The chain employs TRBV13 and TRBJ1-4; 7 bases match TRBD1. The CDR3 loop is CASSLRGTDYEKLFF. In DNA, the CDR3 is TGTGCCAGCAGCTTAAGAGGGACAGACTATGAAAAACTGTTTTTT.